This TCR beta chain appears in the sequencing data of a study of response to subunit inactivated influenza vaccine (dated by TCRdb to between 2017 and 2018). Concerning the study at large: Deep quantitative T cell receptor repertoire profiling was used in the study to track responses to a trivalent subunit inactivated influenza vaccine.

CDR1 and CDR2 are drawn from the germline V gene: MNHEY, SVGAGI. Inclusive of the bounding cysteine and phenylalanine, the CDR3 is 13 residues long. Only the CDR3 portion is preserved as DNA: 39 bases, with reading frame beginning at the first base. V gives up 4 bases and J gives up 2 bases, and the segment between their germline ends measures 9 bases. On the study overall, not on this receptor specifically: It was suggested by the authors that each seasonal influenza vaccination may recruit only a limited number of new T cells.

This clonotype was seen more than once but under ten times. What antigen it recognizes has not been identified. No base qualities exist here, and no much larger clone lies one base off it. Library preparation employed RT-PCR. Sequencing relied on an Illumina HiSeq 2500. Through fastp at Q25 and MiXCR, TCRdb rebuilt clones from the public reads, retaining in-frame beta chains. All rows with the same CDR3 protein become a single entry with the most common DNA and genes. The sample table holds about 620,000 distinct CDR3 sequences, of which about 12% were seen once. Roughly 10% of the sample is held by the ten biggest clonotypes.

This TCR was sampled from a man aged 50-60 years who received an inactivated influenza vaccine. Donor details come from another sample of the same person, matched by shared clones. This chain joins TRBV6-5 to TRBJ2-7, and perhaps TRBD1 as D gene, on 5 matching bases. The sample here was PBMCs from blood, taken on the day of vaccination. This receptor carries the CDR3 CASSWTPTYEQYF. The sequenced DNA is TGTGCCAGCAGTTGGACACCTACCTACGAGCAGTACTTC.